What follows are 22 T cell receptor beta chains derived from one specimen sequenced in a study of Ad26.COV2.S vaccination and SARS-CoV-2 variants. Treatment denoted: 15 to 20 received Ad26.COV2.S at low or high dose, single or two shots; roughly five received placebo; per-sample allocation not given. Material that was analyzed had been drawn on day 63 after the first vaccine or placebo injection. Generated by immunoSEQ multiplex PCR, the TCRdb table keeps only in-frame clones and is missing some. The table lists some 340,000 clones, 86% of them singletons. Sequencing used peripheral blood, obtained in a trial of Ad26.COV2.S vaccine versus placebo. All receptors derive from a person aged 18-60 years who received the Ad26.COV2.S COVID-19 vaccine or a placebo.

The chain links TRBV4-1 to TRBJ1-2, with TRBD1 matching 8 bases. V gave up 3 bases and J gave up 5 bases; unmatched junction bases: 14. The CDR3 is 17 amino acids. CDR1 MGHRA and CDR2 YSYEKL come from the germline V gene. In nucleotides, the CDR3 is TGCGCCAGCAGCCAGCCAATTCGACAGGGGCCGAATTATGGCTACACCTTC. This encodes CASSQPIRQGPNYGYTF.

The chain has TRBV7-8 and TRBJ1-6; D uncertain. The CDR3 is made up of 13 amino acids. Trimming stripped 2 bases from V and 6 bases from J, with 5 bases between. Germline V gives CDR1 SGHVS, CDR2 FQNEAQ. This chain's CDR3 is CASSLTVNSPLHF. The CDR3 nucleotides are TGTGCCAGCAGCTTAACAGTTAATTCACCCCTCCACTTT.

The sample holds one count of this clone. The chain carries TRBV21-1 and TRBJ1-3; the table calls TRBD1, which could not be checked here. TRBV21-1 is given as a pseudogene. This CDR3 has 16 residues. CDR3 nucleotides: TGTGCCAGCAGCAAGGGGCCACTTCGCTCTGGAAACACCATATATTTT. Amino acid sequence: CASSKGPLRSGNTIYF.

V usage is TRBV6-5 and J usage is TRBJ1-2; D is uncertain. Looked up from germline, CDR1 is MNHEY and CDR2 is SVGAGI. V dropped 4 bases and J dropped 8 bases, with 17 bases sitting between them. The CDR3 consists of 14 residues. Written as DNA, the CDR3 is TGTGCCAGCAGTTCTCAGGACCGGCTTGGGGGCTACACCTTC. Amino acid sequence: CASSSQDRLGGYTF.

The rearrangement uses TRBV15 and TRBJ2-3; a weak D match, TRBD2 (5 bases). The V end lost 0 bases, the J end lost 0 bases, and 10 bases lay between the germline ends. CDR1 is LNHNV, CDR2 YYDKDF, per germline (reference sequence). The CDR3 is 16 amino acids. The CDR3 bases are TGTGCCACCAGCAGAGATACGAGACTAAGCACAGATACGCAGTATTTT. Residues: CATSRDTRLSTDTQYF.

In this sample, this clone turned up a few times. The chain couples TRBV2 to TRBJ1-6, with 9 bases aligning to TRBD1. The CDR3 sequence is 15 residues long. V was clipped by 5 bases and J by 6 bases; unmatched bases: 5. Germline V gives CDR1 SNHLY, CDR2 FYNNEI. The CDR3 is CASSPRTGANSPLHF. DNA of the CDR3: TGTGCCAGCAGTCCTCGGACAGGGGCTAATTCACCCCTCCACTTT.

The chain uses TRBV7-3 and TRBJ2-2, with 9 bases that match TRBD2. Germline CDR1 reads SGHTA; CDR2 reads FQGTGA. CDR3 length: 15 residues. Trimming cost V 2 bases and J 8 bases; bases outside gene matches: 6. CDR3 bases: TGTGCCAGCAGCTTATTCGGGACTAGCCCTGGGGAGCTGTTTTTT. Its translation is CASSLFGTSPGELFF.

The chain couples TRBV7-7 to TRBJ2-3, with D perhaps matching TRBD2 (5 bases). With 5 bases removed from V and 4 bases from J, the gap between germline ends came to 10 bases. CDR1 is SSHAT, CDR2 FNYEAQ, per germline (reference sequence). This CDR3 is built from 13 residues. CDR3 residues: CASSPTGSDTQYF. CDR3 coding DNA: TGTGCCAGCAGCCCTACGGGGTCAGATACGCAGTATTTT.

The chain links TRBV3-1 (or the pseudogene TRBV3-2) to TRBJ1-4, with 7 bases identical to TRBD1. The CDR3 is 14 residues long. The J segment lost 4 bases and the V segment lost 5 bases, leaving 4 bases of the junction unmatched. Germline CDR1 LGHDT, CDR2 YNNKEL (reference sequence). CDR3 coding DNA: TGTGCCAGCAGCTTACAGGGGTTTAATGAAAAACTGTTTTTT. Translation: CASSLQGFNEKLFF.

The CDR3 loop is CASSAGQGGGYTF. The CDR3 DNA is TGTGCCAGCAGTGCCGGACAGGGCGGCGGCTACACCTTC. The V and J genes are TRBV27 and TRBJ1-2; 8 nucleotides align to TRBD1. Germline V gene data show CDR1 as MNHEY and CDR2 as SMNVEV (reference sequence). CDR3 length: 13 amino acids. V lost 5 bases, J lost 8 bases, and 7 bases stayed unmatched.

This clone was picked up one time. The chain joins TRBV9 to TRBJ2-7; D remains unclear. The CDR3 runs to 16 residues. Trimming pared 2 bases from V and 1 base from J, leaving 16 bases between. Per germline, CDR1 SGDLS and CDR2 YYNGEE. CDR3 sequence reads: CASSVEAFLGSYEQYF. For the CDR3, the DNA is TGTGCCAGCAGCGTTGAAGCGTTCCTTGGGTCCTACGAGCAGTACTTC.

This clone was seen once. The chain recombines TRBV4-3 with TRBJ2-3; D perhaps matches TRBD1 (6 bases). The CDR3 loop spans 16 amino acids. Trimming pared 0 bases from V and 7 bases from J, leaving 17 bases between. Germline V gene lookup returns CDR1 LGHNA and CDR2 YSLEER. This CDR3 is CASSQDLSTGPYTQYF. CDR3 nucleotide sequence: TGCGCCAGCAGCCAAGATCTTAGTACAGGGCCTTATACGCAGTATTTT.

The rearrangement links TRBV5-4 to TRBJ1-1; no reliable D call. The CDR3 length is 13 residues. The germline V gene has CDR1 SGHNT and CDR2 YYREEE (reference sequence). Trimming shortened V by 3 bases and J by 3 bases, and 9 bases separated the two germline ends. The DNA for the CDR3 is TGTGCCAGCAGCTCCTCTGATTACACTGAAGCTTTCTTT. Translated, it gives CASSSSDYTEAFF.

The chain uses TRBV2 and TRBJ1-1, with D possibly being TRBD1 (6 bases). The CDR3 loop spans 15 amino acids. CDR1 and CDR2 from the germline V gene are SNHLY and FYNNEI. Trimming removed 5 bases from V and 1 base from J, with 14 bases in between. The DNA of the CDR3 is TGTGCCAGCAGTATTCGGGACACCAGGAACACTGAAGCTTTCTTT. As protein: CASSIRDTRNTEAFF.

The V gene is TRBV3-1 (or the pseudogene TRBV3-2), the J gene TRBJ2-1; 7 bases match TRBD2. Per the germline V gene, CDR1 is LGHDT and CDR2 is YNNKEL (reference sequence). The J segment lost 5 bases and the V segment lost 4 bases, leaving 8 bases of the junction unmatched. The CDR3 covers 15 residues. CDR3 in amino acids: CASSPGLEHNNEQFF. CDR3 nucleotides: TGTGCCAGCAGCCCCGGACTAGAGCACAACAATGAGCAGTTCTTC.

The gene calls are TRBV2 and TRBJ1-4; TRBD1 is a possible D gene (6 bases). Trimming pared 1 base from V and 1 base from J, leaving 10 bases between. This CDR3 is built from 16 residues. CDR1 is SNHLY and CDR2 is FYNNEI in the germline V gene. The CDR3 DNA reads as TGTGCCAGCAGTGAAGAGAACAGGGTAACTAATGAAAAACTGTTTTTT. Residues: CASSEENRVTNEKLFF.

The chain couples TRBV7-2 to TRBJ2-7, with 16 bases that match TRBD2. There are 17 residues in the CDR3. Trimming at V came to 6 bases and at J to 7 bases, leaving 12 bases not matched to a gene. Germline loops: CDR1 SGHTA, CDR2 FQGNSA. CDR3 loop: CASSKTGTSGGAREQYF. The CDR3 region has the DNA TGTGCCAGCAGTAAAACCGGGACTAGCGGGGGGGCAAGGGAGCAGTACTTC.

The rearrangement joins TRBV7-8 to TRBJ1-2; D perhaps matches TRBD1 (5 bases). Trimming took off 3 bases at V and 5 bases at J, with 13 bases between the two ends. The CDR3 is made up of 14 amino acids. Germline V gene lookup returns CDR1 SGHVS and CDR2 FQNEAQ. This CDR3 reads CASSFGGALYGYTF. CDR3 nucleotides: TGTGCCAGCAGCTTTGGAGGGGCTCTATATGGCTACACCTTC.

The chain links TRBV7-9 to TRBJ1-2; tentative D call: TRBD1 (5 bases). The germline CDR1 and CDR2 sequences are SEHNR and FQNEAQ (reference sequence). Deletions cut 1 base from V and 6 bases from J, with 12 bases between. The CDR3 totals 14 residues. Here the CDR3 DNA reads TGTGCCAGCAGCTTAGTCGTAGGGGCGCATGGCTACACCTTC. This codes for CASSLVVGAHGYTF.

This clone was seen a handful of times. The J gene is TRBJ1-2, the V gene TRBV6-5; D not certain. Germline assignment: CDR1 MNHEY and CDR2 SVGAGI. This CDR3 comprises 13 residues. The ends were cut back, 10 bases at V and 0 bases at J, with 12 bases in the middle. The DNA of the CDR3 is TGTGCCACCTCAGCAGAGCCTAACTATGGCTACACCTTC. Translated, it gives CATSAEPNYGYTF.

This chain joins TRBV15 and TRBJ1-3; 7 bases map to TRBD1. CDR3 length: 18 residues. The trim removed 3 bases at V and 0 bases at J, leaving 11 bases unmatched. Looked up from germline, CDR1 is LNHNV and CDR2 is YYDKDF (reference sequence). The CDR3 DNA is TGTGCCACCAGCAGCGCCACTTGGGACAGCCCCTCTGGAAACACCATATATTTT. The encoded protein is CATSSATWDSPSGNTIYF.

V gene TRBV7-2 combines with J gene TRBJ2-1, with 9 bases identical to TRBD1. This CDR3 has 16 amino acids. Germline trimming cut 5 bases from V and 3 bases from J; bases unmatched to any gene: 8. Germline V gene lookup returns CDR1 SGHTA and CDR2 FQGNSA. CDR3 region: CASSGGQGSNYNEQFF. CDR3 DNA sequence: TGTGCCAGCAGCGGGGGACAGGGCAGCAACTACAATGAGCAGTTCTTC.